One T cell receptor (beta chain) is described in this entry. Its antigen is still unknown. No per-base quality is available; no much larger clone lies one base away. V lost 1 base and J lost 7 bases; the stretch between them is 14 bases long. CDR1 and CDR2 are drawn from the germline V gene (reference sequence): SGHNT, YYREEE. Taken from cysteine to phenylalanine, the CDR3 has 14 residues. Only the CDR3 portion is preserved as DNA: 42 bases, with reading frame beginning at the first base. Library method: the immunoSEQ multiplex PCR assay. For the multiplex PCR, a mixture combining 60 forward primers for TCR Vbeta segments and 13 reverse primers for TCR Jbeta segments was used. The CDR3 region of rearranged TCR beta genes was amplified from genomic DNA by a multiplex PCR assay. Amplified TCR beta libraries were sequenced as 87-base-pair reads on the Illumina HiSeq System. In the source study's methods: A later analysis tallied roughly 80 million unique TCR beta chains across the 666 repertoires, and approximately 12 million of those chains were shared by two or more donors. Raw reads were error-corrected and collapsed into unique sequences with a nearest-neighbor algorithm that merged closely related sequences to remove PCR and sequencing errors. Alignment of CDR3 sequences to IMGT reference sequences was used to assign V, D and J gene segments. For a sequence to be retained, a match of at least six nucleotides was required to both a V gene segment and a J gene segment. A rearrangement counted as productive if the CDR3 had no stop codons and remained in frame with V and J, and every other rearrangement counted as non-productive. CDR3 was defined by IMGT convention, running from the second conserved V-encoded cysteine to the conserved J-encoded phenylalanine. The earlier analysis of approximately 500 of the donors excluded sequences that lacked an unambiguous match to a single V gene segment. In an earlier analysis of 587 of the donors, a V segment was called functional when productive rearrangements were above 56.7%, and segregating when the standard deviation between donors exceeded 5%. A statistical classification framework was built to diagnose cytomegalovirus status from the catalog of TCR beta chain sequences. A later analysis assigned V and J genes by comparing TCR nucleotide sequences with IMGT/GENE-DB human TR gene sequences. A later analysis assigned CDR3 sequences and most-parsimonious VDJ recombination scenarios with the TCRdist pipeline. In a later analysis, each TCR beta chain was defined by its CDR3 amino acid sequence together with its V-gene family, and reads lacking a unique V-gene family were excluded. A later analysis removed nearly 600 highly shared, low-generation-probability nucleotide sequences to deal with suspected cross-contamination and a sequencing artifact. In a later analysis, a clonal expansion index was calculated for each public chain from normalized within-repertoire ranks of inferred template counts. In a later analysis, generation probabilities were computed using a VDJ recombination model fitted to out-of-frame rearrangements, and the results were checked against IGoR. Hypergeometric tests were used in a later analysis to score TCR-TCR, TCR-HLA and TCR-CMV co-occurrence, with a repertoire-size bias correction applied to the TCR pairs. In a later analysis, false discovery rates were estimated by permuting HLA or CMV assignments 20 times. A later analysis grouped co-occurring TCRs with DBSCAN, adding TCRdist sequence similarity when clustering within HLA-allele-positive subsets. Repertoires with fewer than 30,000 or more than 120,000 public chains were left out of co-occurrence clustering, as were about 5 repertoires with anomalous nucleotide sharing. TCRdb obtained this table from immuneACCESS and retained in-frame rearrangements with V and J assigned. These tables miss some clones; where compared with another copy, unresolved V genes account for less than half of the shortfall, and the remainder is unexplained. That table is the source of V, J and clone size, and D and trimming were worked out from the DNA. The sample has 150,000 to 200,000 clones on record, 80% of them singletons. The top ten hold 0.5% to 0.8% of the sample.

This specimen belongs to a study of cytomegalovirus exposure and HLA in healthy donors (dated by TCRdb to the late 2010s). Background on the whole study: According to an earlier analysis of a few hundred of the donors, some 170 million T cells yielded over 90 million unique TCR beta sequences and more than 250 Gb of sequence data. An early release covering approximately 600 HLA-typed donors comprised about 300 gigabases of sequencing data and tens of millions of unique TCR sequences. Of the 398 genotyped donors, 81% were placed in the genetic ancestry cluster associated with self-reported Caucasian donors. The study was designed to test whether signatures of past pathogen exposure could be identified by cataloging public T cell receptors. Using immunosequencing, the study profiled T cell repertoires from around 680 subjects and related those repertoires to cytomegalovirus serostatus. In addition to the first cohort of hundreds of subjects, a separate validation cohort of 120 different subjects was used. To predict cytomegalovirus infection status, the study combined high-throughput TCR immunosequencing, statistical association of individual TCRs with disease status, and machine learning. A later analysis re-analyzed previously published TCR beta repertoires from roughly 600 donors and added high-resolution HLA genotyping to study TCR occurrence patterns. Rather than using new phenotypic data, the later analysis identified candidate immune exposures from TCR beta sequences and from how often those sequences occurred across donors. In an earlier analysis of about 590 of the donors, high-throughput TCR beta sequencing was used to judge whether each TCR beta V gene segment behaved as functional or pseudogenic. Alongside the repertoire data, information on donor age, sex, ethnicity and CMV serostatus was compiled. Genome-wide SNP genotypes for about 65% of the roughly 670 donors were used in a later genetic analysis, which treated that subset as a discovery cohort. All discovery cohort repertoires had been generated using a single sequencing platform. Both class I and class II loci were covered by HLA typing, at four-digit resolution. The number of donors typed differed by locus, with roughly 620-640 for A, B, C, DRB1 and DQB1, around 560 for DQA1, 600 to 610 for DPA1, and around 460 for DPB1. Roughly five DR-DQ haplotypes were handled as single units for association and clustering because linkage in the cohort was strong. On average, about 240,000 unique TCR beta nucleotide sequences were sequenced per donor among several hundred genotyped donors of the cohort, with 15% to 20% of those sequences being non-productive.

In total, approximately 610 healthy bone marrow donors made up the cohort. Cohort members were all nominally healthy when sampled, although unrecorded immune exposures were likely present. The donor was CMV seronegative and belonged to the group of over 350 seronegative cohort members. Each donor provided a peripheral blood sample, and peripheral blood mononuclear cells were used for TCR beta sequencing. The Qiagen DNeasy Blood Extraction Kit was used to extract genomic DNA from the blood cell samples. General findings and caveats noted by the study authors: According to a later analysis, TCR association rates differed among HLA loci, with DRB1 alleles showing the most associated TCRs and HLA-C alleles showing the fewest. Most TCR sequences were observed very rarely across donors, whereas some public TCRs were present in many individuals. Because counts were too low, 15 to 20 rarely observed V segments, including chromosome 9 orphons, were excluded from the earlier analysis of 500 to 700 of the donors. In both the original and validation cohorts, the classifier was reported to diagnose cytomegalovirus status with high specificity and sensitivity. The authors suggested that the approach could potentially be extended to other disease states and immunological phenotypes. Correlated functional status among segregating V segments might be attributable to linkage disequilibrium, but an unknown experimental factor could not be ruled out. HLA typing was unavailable for some donors at each locus, so association tests used only the typed subset. Presence/absence analyses assumed roughly uniform sequencing depth across donors, an assumption that may not hold. A total of 150 or so TCR beta chains were listed by the study as associated with cytomegalovirus. When HLA alleles, especially DR and DQ, strongly co-occurred, TCR associations were difficult to assign to individual alleles. A cluster of highly shared sequence variants was judged likely to represent a technical artifact of the sequencing pipeline. A further reported finding was that TCR beta sequences accurately predicted the HLA-A and HLA-B alleles for most subjects in the first cohort. According to a later analysis, most CMV-associated TCR beta chains appeared to be HLA-restricted, and the HLA associations seemed to be driven largely by CMV exposure. V-gene and J-gene trimming of TCR beta chains was associated with a missense DCLRE1C variant in a later genetic analysis, and the association was replicated in an independent cohort. A later analysis associated 15,000 to 20,000 TCR beta sequences with specific HLA alleles at a false discovery rate of 0.05. Because the 87-base-pair reads could not distinguish some IMGT-functional V segments, including TRBV6-2 and TRBV6-3, those segments were excluded. In vitro tests confirmed that a few of the cytomegalovirus-associated TCR beta chains recognize cytomegalovirus antigens. In an earlier analysis of about 600 of the donors, most TCR beta V segments appeared in productive rearrangements about 87% or about 30% of the time, broadly matching IMGT annotations. In a later analysis, HLA-associated TCR beta chains were found to be more clonally expanded and to have lower generation probabilities than equally common non-associated chains. The cohort was sequenced for TCR beta chains only, and without alpha or paired-chain data the features that could be detected were limited. In a later genetic analysis, fewer N-insertions in productive TCRs were reported among donors in an Asian-associated ancestry cluster than the 666-donor mean. According to a later analysis, parvovirus B19, influenza, CMV and Epstein-Barr virus appeared linked to several top co-occurrence clusters. For the cohort, immune exposure information was limited to CMV serostatus.

Sequenced input: PBMCs. The sequence links TRBV5-4 to TRBJ1-1; D gene: possibly TRBD1, on 5 matching bases. The sequence derives from a boy aged 5-17 years in good health and CMV-seronegative. The CDR3 protein: CASSLWAATGEAFF. The sequenced DNA: TGTGCCAGCAGCTTGTGGGCCGCTACAGGTGAAGCTTTCTTT.